This TCR beta chain comes out of a study of T cell changes during pregnancy in multiple sclerosis. The ends were cut back, 0 bases at V and 1 base at J, with 4 bases in the middle. CDR3 length equals 14 residues. Germline CDR1 is MNHEY and CDR2 is SVGAGI. Only in-frame clones appear in the TCRdb table, and some are missing; sequencing was by immunoSEQ multiplex PCR. The data hold under 50,000 clones, with 90% to 95% observed a single time. This chain connects TRBV6-5 to TRBJ2-1; no firm D call. The clonotype was recovered from a female donor with multiple sclerosis, enrolled in a pregnancy study. The source material was CD4+ T cells from peripheral blood mononuclear cells, sampled in the third trimester of pregnancy. CDR3 DNA: TGTGCCAGCAGTTACTCGTCGTCCTACAATGAGCAGTTCTTC. Protein sequence: CASSYSSSYNEQFF.